These T cell receptor beta chains were read from a single sample in a study of shared clonotypes between healthy human individuals. Only in-frame clones appear in the TCRdb table, and some are missing; sequencing was by immunoSEQ multiplex PCR. The top ten hold 0.55% to 0.7% of the sample, which has about 990,000 clones, roughly 74% seen once. The sequencing input was memory CD4+ T cells from PBMCs. These receptors all stem from a man younger than 35 in good health. Some clones in this sample may be carry-over from other donors' samples. CDR3s include the opening cysteine and the closing phenylalanine or tryptophan. The order of the fields is D gene, J gene, V gene, clone size, CDR3 protein, CDR3 DNA. D genes are given only for firm matches. For some rows the clone size is stated as once, few or many, or as a class when expanded; others skip it.

D: -; J: TRBJ1-5; V: TRBV6-1; size: many; CDR3: CASSGLKGGSNQPQHF; DNA: TGTGCCAGCAGTGGGTTAAAGGGGGGTAGCAATCAGCCCCAGCATTTT
D: -; J: TRBJ2-7; V: TRBV9; size: -; CDR3: CASSVGTGFGVEQYF; DNA: TGTGCCAGCAGCGTAGGCACAGGGTTCGGGGTCGAGCAGTACTTC
D: -; J: TRBJ2-3; V: TRBV7-9; size: -; CDR3: CASSLAKVVGVLGTDTQYF; DNA: TGTGCCAGCAGCTTAGCGAAGGTTGTGGGTGTCCTGGGCACAGATACGCAGTATTTT
D: -; J: TRBJ1-3; V: TRBV7-2; size: -; CDR3: CASSLVFAGSFGNTIYF; DNA: TGTGCCAGCAGCTTAGTTTTCGCAGGGTCTTTTGGAAACACCATATATTTT
D: -; J: TRBJ2-1; V: TRBV11-1; size: -; CDR3: CASSFGHHNEQFF; DNA: TGTGCCAGCAGCTTCGGACACCACAATGAGCAGTTCTTC
D: TRBD2; J: TRBJ2-5; V: TRBV29-1; size: few; CDR3: CSGLAGEETQYF; DNA: TGCAGCGGGCTAGCGGGAGAAGAGACCCAGTACTTC
D: TRBD1; J: TRBJ2-7; V: TRBV28; size: -; CDR3: CASSRPTGGGRVEQYF; DNA: TGTGCCAGCAGTCGCCCCACAGGGGGCGGTCGGGTCGAGCAGTACTTC
D: -; J: TRBJ1-2; V: TRBV5-6; size: -; CDR3: CASSPTSVGPVPSDYTF; DNA: TGTGCCAGCAGCCCGACCAGTGTGGGCCCAGTACCCAGTGACTACACCTTC
D: -; J: TRBJ1-3; V: TRBV2; size: -; CDR3: CASSVGRSGNTIYF; DNA: TGTGCCAGCAGTGTGGGTCGCTCTGGAAACACCATATATTTT
D: -; J: TRBJ2-2; V: TRBV28; size: -; CDR3: CASSLYPENTGELFF; DNA: TGTGCCAGCAGTTTATATCCGGAGAACACCGGGGAGCTGTTTTTT
D: -; J: TRBJ1-2; V: TRBV6-6; size: -; CDR3: CASTKSQDYGYTF; DNA: TGTGCCAGCACCAAAAGTCAGGACTATGGCTACACCTTC
D: TRBD1; J: TRBJ1-1; V: TRBV2; size: -; CDR3: CASSFGTDEAFF; DNA: TGTGCCAGCAGCTTTGGGACAGATGAAGCTTTCTTT
D: TRBD2; J: TRBJ2-7; V: TRBV7-9; size: -; CDR3: CASSLSGRAQNEQYF; DNA: TGTGCCAGCAGCCTTAGCGGGAGGGCCCAGAACGAGCAGTACTTC
D: -; J: TRBJ1-2; V: TRBV18; size: -; CDR3: CASSPTANYGYTF; DNA: TGTGCCAGCTCTCCGACAGCCAACTATGGCTACACCTTC
D: -; J: TRBJ2-5; V: TRBV29-1; size: -; CDR3: CSVGPAGETQYF; DNA: TGCAGCGTTGGCCCAGCGGGAGAGACCCAGTACTTC
D: -; J: TRBJ1-4; V: TRBV18; size: few; CDR3: CASSPGRDEKLFF; DNA: TGTGCCAGCTCACCCGGCAGGGATGAAAAACTGTTTTTT
D: TRBD1; J: TRBJ2-7; V: TRBV20-1; size: -; CDR3: CSALLRGEQYF; DNA: TGCAGTGCTCTGCTCAGGGGGGAGCAGTACTTC
D: TRBD2; J: TRBJ2-7; V: TRBV5-4; size: -; CDR3: CASSLAAGGPSEKQYF; DNA: TGTGCCAGCAGCTTGGCAGCGGGAGGGCCCTCTGAAAAGCAGTACTTC
D: TRBD2; J: TRBJ2-7; V: TRBV11-2; size: -; CDR3: CASSSGPGLAGPGAYEQYF; DNA: TGTGCCAGCAGCTCCGGACCGGGACTAGCGGGACCAGGGGCCTACGAGCAGTACTTC
D: TRBD1; J: TRBJ1-2; V: TRBV7-9; size: -; CDR3: CASSFTQGAPGYTF; DNA: TGTGCCAGCAGCTTCACACAGGGGGCGCCTGGCTACACCTTC
D: -; J: TRBJ2-1; V: TRBV29-1; size: -; CDR3: CSVEDLSGTSTYNEQFF; DNA: TGCAGCGTTGAAGATCTCTCCGGGACCTCGACCTACAATGAGCAGTTCTTC
D: -; J: TRBJ1-2; V: TRBV15; size: -; CDR3: CATSRERTADDGYGYTF; DNA: TGTGCCACCAGCAGAGAAAGGACAGCGGATGATGGCTATGGCTACACCTTC
D: -; J: TRBJ2-4; V: TRBV4-2; size: -; CDR3: CASSQDMRTVQAKNIQYF; DNA: TGTGCCAGCAGCCAAGATATGCGGACAGTACAAGCCAAAAACATTCAGTACTTC
D: TRBD1; J: TRBJ2-3; V: TRBV29-1; size: -; CDR3: CSVSPGQGPDTQYF; DNA: TGCAGCGTCTCACCGGGACAGGGCCCAGATACGCAGTATTTT
D: -; J: TRBJ2-7; V: TRBV28; size: once; CDR3: CASSLPGRATYEQYF; DNA: TGTGCCAGCAGTTTACCCGGCAGGGCTACCTACGAGCAGTACTTC
D: TRBD1; J: TRBJ1-1; V: TRBV6-1; size: once; CDR3: CASIDRGVNTEAFF; DNA: TGTGCCAGCATAGACAGGGGGGTGAACACTGAAGCTTTCTTT
D: -; J: TRBJ1-1; V: TRBV5-4; size: -; CDR3: CASSLVRQGNTEAFF; DNA: TGTGCCAGCAGCTTGGTTAGGCAGGGGAACACTGAAGCTTTCTTT